This T cell receptor (beta chain) comes out of a study of blood T cells in healthy people across ages. The CDR3 has 17 residues. J gave up 1 base and V 0 bases, and 3 bases lay outside the gene matches. Germline values: CDR1 SGHVS, CDR2 FQNEAQ. Whole-study findings and limits: In the absence of known donor CMV status, changes in expanded clonotypes were possibly confounded.

A word on this clonotype: What it recognizes is unknown.

The authors ran a second PCR of roughly 6 to 12 cycles using a sample-barcoded 5' primer and a J-beta primer mix. TCRdb independently ran MiXCR on the 5' RACE reads; one entry per CDR3 protein. Counted here are about 930,000 distinct CDR3 sequences, around 29% occurring once; the ten biggest clones make up 10% to 13%. This sample was shared with a second study, whose subject was T cells of mothers and their children.

The sample comprised blood. The gene calls are TRBV7-8 and TRBJ2-3; 11 nucleotides line up with TRBD2. This clonotype was obtained from a woman aged 35 to 49 in good health. CDR3 sequence: CASSLATSGVGTDTQYF. DNA of the CDR3: TGTGCCAGCAGCTTAGCGACTAGCGGGGTGGGCACAGATACGCAGTATTTT.